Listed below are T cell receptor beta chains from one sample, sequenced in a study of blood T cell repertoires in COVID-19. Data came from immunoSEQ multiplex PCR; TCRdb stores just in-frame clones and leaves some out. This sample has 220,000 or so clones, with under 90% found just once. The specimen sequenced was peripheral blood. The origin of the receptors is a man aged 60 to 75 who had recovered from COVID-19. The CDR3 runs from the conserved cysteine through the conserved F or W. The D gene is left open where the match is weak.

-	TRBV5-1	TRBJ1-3	TGCGCCAGCAGCTTGGAATCCAGGGCTGGAAACACCATATATTTT	CASSLESRAGNTIYF
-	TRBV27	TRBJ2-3	TGTGCCAGCAGCCGACAAGGCAGACCCACAGATACGCAGTATTTT	CASSRQGRPTDTQYF
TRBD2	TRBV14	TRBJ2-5	TGTGCCAGCAGCCGCACAAAGACTAGCGTCGCGGAGACCCAGTACTTC	CASSRTKTSVAETQYF
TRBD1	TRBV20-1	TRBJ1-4	TGCAGTGCTAGTCAGGGACAGGGGTTTGGTGAAAAACTGTTTTTT	CSASQGQGFGEKLFF
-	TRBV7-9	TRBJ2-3	TGTGCCAGCAGCCGGGACTTCACAGATACGCAGTATTTT	CASSRDFTDTQYF
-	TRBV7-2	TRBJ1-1	TGTGCCAGCAGCTTTCTGGGCATGAACACTGAAGCTTTCTTT	CASSFLGMNTEAFF
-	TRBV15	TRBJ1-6	TGTGCCACCAGCAGAGGGGGCCAGGGAAGCTCACCCCTCCACTTT	CATSRGGQGSSPLHF
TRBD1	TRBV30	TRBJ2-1	TGTGCCTGGAGTGACAGGGGGAATGAGCAGTTCTTC	CAWSDRGNEQFF
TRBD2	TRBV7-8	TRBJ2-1	TGTGCCAGCAGCCGAGGAGCGGGAGCCCCCTACAATGAGCAGTTCTTC	CASSRGAGAPYNEQFF
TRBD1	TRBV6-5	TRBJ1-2	TGTGCCAGCAGCCGGGACAGGGGGGATGGCTACACCTTC	CASSRDRGDGYTF
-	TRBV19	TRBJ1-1	TGTGCCAGTAGTAGCCCCTCCGGAGGGTTGAACACTGAAGCTTTCTTT	CASSSPSGGLNTEAFF